Reported below is one T cell receptor beta chain. The antigen it recognizes is unknown. The record has no base qualities; no much larger clone is one base away. The CDR3, from cysteine to phenylalanine, totals 17 residues. Just CDR3 DNA is preserved here, 51 bases in frame from base 1. The V end gives up 0 bases and the J end 0 bases, leaving 5 bases in the junction not matched to a gene. According to the germline V gene, CDR1 reads SGHRS and CDR2 reads YFSETQ. This entry is derived from a study of response to subunit inactivated influenza vaccine (dated by TCRdb to 2016 to 2019). For the study in its entirety: The study used deep quantitative T cell receptor repertoire profiling to track responses to a trivalent subunit inactivated influenza vaccine. The research as a whole found: The authors proposed that each seasonal influenza vaccination may bring in only a limited number of new T cells.

The method behind the library was RT-PCR. Data came from an Illumina HiSeq 2500. In TCRdb, the public reads were trimmed at Q25 with fastp and aligned with MiXCR, with productive beta chains retained. Merged by CDR3 protein, the rows form single entries marked with the most common genes and DNA. Counted in this sample were hundreds of thousands of distinct CDR3 sequences; around 11% of them appeared once. 10% to 13% of the sample is taken by the ten largest. This receptor was obtained from a man over 45 who received an inactivated influenza vaccine. Donor details come from another sample of the same person, matched by shared clones. Sequencing used PBMCs from blood, obtained on the day of vaccination. The chain employs TRBV5-1 and TRBJ2-1; TRBD2 aligns with 8 central bases. The DNA is as follows: TGCGCCAGCAGCTTGGGGGCCAGCGGGAGCTCCTACAATGAGCAGTTCTTC. Translated, it gives CASSLGASGSSYNEQFF.